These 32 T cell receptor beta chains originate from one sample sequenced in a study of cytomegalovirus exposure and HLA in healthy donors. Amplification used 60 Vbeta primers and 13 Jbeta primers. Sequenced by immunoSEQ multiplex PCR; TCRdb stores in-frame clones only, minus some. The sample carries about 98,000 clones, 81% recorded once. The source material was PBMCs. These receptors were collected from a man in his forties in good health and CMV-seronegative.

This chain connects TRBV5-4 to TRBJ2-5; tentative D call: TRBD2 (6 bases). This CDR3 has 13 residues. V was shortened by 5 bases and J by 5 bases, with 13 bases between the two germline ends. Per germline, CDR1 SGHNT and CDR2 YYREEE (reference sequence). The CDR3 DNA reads TGTGCCAGCAGTCGGACGGGGGAGGAGACCCAGTACTTC. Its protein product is CASSRTGEETQYF.

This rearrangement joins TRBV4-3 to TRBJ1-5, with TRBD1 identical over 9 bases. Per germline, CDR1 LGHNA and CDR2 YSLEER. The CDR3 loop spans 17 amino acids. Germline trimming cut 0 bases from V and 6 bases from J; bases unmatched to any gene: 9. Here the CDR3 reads CASSQDWGTGGIQPQHF. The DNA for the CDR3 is TGCGCCAGCAGCCAAGATTGGGGAACAGGGGGCATTCAGCCCCAGCATTTT.

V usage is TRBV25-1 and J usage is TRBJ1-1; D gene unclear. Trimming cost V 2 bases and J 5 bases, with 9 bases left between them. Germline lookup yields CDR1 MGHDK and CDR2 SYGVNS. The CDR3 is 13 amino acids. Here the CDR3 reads CASSEIQTTEAFF. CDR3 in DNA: TGTGCCAGCAGTGAAATACAGACGACTGAAGCTTTCTTT.

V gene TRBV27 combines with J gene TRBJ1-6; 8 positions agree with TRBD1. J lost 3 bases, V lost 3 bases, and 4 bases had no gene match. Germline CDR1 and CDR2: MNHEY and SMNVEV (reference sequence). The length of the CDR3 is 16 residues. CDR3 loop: CASSFWTGNYNSPLHF. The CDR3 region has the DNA TGTGCCAGCAGTTTTTGGACAGGGAACTATAATTCACCCCTCCACTTT.

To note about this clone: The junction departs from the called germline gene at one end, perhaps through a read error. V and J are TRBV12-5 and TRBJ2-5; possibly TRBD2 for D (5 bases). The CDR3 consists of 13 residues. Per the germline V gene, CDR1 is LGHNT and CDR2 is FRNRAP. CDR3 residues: CTSGLGRQETQYF. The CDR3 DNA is TGTACTAGTGGTTTGGGCAGACAAGAGACCCAGTACTTC.

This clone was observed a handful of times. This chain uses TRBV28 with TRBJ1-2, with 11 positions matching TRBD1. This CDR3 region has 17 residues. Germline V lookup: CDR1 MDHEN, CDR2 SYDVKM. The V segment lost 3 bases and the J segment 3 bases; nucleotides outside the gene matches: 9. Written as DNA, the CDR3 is TGTGCCAGCAGTTTTCGGACAGGGGGCGCGTCTGACTATGGCTACACCTTC. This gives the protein CASSFRTGGASDYGYTF.

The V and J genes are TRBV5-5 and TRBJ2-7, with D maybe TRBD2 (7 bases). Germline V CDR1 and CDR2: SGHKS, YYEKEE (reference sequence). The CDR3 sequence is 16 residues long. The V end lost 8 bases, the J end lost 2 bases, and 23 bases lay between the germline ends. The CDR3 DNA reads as TGTGCCAGTGGTGCGGGGGCAAATCCAAAGACCTACGAGCAGTACTTC. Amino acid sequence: CASGAGANPKTYEQYF.

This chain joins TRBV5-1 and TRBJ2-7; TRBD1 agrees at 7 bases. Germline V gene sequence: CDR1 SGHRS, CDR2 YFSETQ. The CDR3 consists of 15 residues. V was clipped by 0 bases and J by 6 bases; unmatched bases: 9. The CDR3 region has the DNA TGCGCCAGCAGCTTGGGACCGGGACAGATAAGCGAGCAGTACTTC. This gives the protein CASSLGPGQISEQYF.

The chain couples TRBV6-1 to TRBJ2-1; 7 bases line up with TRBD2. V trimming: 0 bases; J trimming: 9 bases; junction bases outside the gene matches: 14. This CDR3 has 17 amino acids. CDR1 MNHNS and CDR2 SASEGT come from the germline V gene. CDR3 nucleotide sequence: TGTGCCAGCAGTGAAGCCCAGCGGGGAACACTACAACGTGAGCAGTTCTTC. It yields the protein CASSEAQRGTLQREQFF.

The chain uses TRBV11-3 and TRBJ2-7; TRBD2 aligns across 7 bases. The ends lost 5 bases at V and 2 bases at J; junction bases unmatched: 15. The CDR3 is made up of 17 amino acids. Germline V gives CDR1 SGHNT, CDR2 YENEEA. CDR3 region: CASSPDGHGGITYEQYF. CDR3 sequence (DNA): TGTGCCAGCAGCCCCGACGGTCACGGGGGGATAACCTACGAGCAGTACTTC.

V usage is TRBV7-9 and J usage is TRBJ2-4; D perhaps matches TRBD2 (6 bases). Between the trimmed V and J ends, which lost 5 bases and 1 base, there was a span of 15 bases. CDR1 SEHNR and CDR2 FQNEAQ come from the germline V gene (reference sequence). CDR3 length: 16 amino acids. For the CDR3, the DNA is TGTGCCAGCAGCGACCTTCTCGCGGGGGCCAAAAACATTCAGTACTTC. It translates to CASSDLLAGAKNIQYF. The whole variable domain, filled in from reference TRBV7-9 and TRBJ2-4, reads DTGVSQNPRHKITKRGQNVTFRCDPISEHNRLYWYRQTLGQGPEFLTYFQNEAQLEKSRLLSDRFSAERPKGSFSTLEIQRTEQGDSAMYLCASSDLLAGAKNIQYFGAGTRLSVL.

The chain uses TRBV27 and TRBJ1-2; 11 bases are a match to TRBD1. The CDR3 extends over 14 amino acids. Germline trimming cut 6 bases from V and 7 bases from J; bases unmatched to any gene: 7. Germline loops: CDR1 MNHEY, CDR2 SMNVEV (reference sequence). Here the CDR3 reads CASSPDRGLRGYTF. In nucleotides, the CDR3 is TGTGCCAGCAGCCCGGACAGGGGGCTTCGTGGCTACACCTTC.

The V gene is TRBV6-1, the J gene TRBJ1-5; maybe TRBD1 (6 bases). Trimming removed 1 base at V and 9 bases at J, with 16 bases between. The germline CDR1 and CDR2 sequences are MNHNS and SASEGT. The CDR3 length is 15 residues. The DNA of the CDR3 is TGTGCCAGCAGTGAAGGACAGGCCCAAAGGCTGCCCCAGCATTTT. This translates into CASSEGQAQRLPQHF.

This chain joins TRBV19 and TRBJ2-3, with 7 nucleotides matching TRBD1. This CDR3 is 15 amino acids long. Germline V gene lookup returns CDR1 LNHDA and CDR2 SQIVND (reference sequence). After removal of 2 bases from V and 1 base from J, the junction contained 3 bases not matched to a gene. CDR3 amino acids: CASSIRGPGTDTQYF. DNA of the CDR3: TGTGCCAGTAGTATAAGGGGGCCGGGCACAGATACGCAGTATTTT. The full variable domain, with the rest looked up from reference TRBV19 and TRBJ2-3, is DGGITQSPKYLFRKEGQNVTLSCEQNLNHDAMYWYRQDPGQGLRLIYYSQIVNDFQKGDIAEGYSVSREKKESFPLTVTSAQKNPTAFYLCASSIRGPGTDTQYFGPGTRLTVL.

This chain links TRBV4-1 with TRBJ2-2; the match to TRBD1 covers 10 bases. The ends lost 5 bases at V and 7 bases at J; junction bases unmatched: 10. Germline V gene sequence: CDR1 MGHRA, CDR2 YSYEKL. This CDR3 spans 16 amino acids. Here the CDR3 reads CASSTTGTGVFGELFF. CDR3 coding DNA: TGCGCCAGCAGCACAACCGGGACAGGGGTGTTCGGGGAGCTGTTTTTT.

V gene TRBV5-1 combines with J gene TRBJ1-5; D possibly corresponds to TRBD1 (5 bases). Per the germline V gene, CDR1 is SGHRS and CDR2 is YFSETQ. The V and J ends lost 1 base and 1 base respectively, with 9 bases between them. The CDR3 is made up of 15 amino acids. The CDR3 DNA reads TGCGCCAGCAGCTTGATTCCAGGGAGCAATCAGCCCCAGCATTTT. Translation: CASSLIPGSNQPQHF.

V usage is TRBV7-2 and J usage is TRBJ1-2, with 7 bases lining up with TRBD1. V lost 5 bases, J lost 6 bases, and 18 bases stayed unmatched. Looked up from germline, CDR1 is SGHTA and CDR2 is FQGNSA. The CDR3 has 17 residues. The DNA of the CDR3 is TGTGCCAGCAGCCGAAGCTCCCCCCGGGCGACAGGGCATGGCTACACCTTC. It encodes CASSRSSPRATGHGYTF.

The DNA of the CDR3 is TGCAGCGTTGCCGGGACTAGCGGGGGAAGCACAGATACGCAGTATTTT. Its translation is CSVAGTSGGSTDTQYF. The V and J genes are TRBV29-1 and TRBJ2-3; 14 bases are a match to TRBD2. Germline V gene sequence: CDR1 SQVTM, CDR2 ANQGSEA. There are 16 residues in the CDR3. The J segment lost 0 bases and the V segment lost 4 bases, leaving 3 bases of the junction unmatched.

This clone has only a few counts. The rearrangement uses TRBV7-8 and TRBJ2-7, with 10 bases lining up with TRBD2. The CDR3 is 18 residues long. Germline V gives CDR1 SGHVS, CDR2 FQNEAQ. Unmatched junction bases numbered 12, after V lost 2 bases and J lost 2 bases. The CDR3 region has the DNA TGTGCCAGCAGCTTACCCGCCCGACTAGCGGGCCCGACCTACGAGCAGTACTTC. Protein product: CASSLPARLAGPTYEQYF. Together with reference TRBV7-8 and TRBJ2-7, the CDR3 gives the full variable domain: GAGVSQSPRYKVAKRGQDVALRCDPISGHVSLFWYQQALGQGPEFLTYFQNEAQLDKSGLPSDRFFAERPEGSVSTLKIQRTQQEDSAVYLCASSLPARLAGPTYEQYFGPGTRLTVT.

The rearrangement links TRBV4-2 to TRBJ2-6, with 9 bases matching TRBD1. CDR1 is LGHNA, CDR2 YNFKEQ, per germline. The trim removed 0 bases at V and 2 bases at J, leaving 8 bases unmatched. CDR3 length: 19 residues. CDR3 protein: CASSQDMGQGGTGANVLTF. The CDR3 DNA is TGTGCCAGCAGCCAAGATATGGGACAGGGAGGGACTGGGGCCAACGTCCTGACTTTC.

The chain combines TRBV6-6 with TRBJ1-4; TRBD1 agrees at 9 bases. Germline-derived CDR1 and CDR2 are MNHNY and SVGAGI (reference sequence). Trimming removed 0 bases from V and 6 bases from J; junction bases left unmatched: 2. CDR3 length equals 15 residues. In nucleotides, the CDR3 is TGTGCCAGCAGTTACTCGAACAGGGGGCATGAAAAACTGTTTTTT. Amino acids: CASSYSNRGHEKLFF.

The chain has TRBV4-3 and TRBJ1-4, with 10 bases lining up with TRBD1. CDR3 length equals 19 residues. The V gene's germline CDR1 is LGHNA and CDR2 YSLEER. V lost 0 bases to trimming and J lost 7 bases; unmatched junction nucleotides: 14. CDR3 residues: CASSQDPPGQGRVGEKLFF. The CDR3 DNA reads TGCGCCAGCAGCCAAGATCCACCGGGACAGGGGCGGGTTGGTGAAAAACTGTTTTTT.

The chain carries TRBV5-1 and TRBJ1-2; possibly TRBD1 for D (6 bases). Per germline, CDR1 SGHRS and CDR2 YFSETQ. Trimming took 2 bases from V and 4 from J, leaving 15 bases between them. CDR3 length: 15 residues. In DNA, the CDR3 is TGCGCCAGCAGCTTCGGTGCAGGGGAAGGCTATGGCTACACCTTC. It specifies CASSFGAGEGYGYTF.

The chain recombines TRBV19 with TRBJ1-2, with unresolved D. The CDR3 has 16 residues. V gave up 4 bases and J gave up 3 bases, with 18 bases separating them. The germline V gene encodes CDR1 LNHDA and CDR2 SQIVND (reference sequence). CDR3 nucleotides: TGTGCCAGTAGTAAGAGGGTTCCTACCTTGGACTATGGCTACACCTTC. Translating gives CASSKRVPTLDYGYTF.

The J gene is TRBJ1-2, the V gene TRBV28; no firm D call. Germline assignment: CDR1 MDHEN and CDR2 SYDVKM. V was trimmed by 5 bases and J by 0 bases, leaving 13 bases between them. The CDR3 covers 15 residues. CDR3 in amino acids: CASSRPRTANYGYTF. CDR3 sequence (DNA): TGTGCCAGCAGTCGACCCAGAACAGCTAACTATGGCTACACCTTC.

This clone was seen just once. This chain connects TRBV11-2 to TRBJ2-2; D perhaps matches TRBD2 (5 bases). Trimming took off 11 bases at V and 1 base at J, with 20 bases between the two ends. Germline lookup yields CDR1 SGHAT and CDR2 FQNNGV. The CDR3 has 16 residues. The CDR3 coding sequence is TGTGCCTGTCCAAGTGGGCGCGCGGGGAACACCGGGGAGCTGTTTTTT. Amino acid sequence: CACPSGRAGNTGELFF.

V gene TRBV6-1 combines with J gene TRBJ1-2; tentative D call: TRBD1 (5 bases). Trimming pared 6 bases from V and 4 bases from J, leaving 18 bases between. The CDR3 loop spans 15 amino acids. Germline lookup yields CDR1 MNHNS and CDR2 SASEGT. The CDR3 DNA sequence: TGTGCCAGCAGGGCCCCCGGGGGGAAGTCCTATGGCTACACCTTC. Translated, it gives CASRAPGGKSYGYTF.

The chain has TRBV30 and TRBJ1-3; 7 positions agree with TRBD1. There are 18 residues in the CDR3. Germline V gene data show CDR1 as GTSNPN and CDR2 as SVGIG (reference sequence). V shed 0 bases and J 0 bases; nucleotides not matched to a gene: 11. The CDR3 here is CAWSVQTGNPSSGNTIYF. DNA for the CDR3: TGTGCCTGGAGTGTACAGACAGGGAACCCCTCCTCTGGAAACACCATATATTTT.

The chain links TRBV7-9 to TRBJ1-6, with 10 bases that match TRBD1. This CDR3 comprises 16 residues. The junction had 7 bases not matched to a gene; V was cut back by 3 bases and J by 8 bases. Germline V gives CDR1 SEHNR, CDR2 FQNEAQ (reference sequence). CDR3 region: CASSFDRGLSHSPLHF. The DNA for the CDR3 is TGTGCCAGCAGCTTCGACAGGGGGCTTTCTCATTCACCCCTCCACTTT.

CDR3 nucleotide sequence: TGTGCCAGTGGGGCAATAGGGTTTGGCACTGAAGCTTTCTTT. Its protein product is CASGAIGFGTEAFF. The chain is built from TRBV7-2 and TRBJ1-1; D is possibly TRBD1 (5 bases). V lost 9 bases, J lost 4 bases, and 18 bases lay in between. The CDR3 length is 14 residues. The V gene's germline CDR1 is SGHTA and CDR2 FQGNSA.

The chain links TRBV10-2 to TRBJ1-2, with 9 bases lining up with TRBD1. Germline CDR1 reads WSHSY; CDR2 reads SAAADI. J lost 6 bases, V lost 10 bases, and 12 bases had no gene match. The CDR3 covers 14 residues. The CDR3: CATGQGTGSNGYTF. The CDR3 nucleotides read TGCGCCACCGGACAGGGGACGGGGTCGAATGGCTACACCTTC.

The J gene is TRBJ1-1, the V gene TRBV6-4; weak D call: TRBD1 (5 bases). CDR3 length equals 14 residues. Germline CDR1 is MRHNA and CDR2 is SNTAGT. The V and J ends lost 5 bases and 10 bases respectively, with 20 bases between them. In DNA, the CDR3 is TGTGCCAGCAGTCGGGACTCCGAAGGGCTGGTAGCTTTCTTT. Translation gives CASSRDSEGLVAFF.